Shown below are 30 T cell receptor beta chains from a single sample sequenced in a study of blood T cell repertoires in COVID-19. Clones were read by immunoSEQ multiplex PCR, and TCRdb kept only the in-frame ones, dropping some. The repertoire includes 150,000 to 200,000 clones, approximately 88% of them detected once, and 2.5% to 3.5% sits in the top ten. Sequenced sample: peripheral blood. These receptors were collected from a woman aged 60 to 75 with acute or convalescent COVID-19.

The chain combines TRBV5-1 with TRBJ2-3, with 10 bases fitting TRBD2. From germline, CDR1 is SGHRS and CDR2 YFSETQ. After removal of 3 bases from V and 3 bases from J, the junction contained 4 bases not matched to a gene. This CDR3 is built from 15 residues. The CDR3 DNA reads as TGCGCCAGCAGCTCAACGACTAGCGGGACAGATACGCAGTATTTT. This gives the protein CASSSTTSGTDTQYF.

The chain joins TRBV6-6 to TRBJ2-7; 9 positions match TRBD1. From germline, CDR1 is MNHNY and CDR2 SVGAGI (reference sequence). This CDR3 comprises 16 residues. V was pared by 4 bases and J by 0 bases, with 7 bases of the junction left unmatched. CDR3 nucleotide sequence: TGTGCCAGCAGTTTCACAGGGGGCTATTCCTCCTACGAGCAGTACTTC. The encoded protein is CASSFTGGYSSYEQYF.

CDR3 loop: CASSQDKFQETQYF. CDR3 in DNA: TGCGCCAGCAGCCAAGATAAATTCCAAGAGACCCAGTACTTC. The chain combines TRBV4-1 with TRBJ2-5; unclear D gene. Germline CDR1 reads MGHRA; CDR2 reads YSYEKL. The CDR3 runs to 14 residues. V gave up 0 bases and J gave up 1 base, with 6 bases separating them.

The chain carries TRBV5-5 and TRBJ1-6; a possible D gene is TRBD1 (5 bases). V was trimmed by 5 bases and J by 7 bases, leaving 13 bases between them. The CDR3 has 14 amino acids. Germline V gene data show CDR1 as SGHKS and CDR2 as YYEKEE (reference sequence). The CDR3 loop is CASSPLGGNSPLHF. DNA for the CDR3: TGTGCCAGCAGTCCACTCGGGGGAAATTCACCCCTCCACTTT.

This chain's CDR3 is CAIPWGQSGNTEAFF. CDR3 DNA sequence: TGTGCCATTCCCTGGGGGCAGTCCGGGAACACTGAAGCTTTCTTT. The rearrangement uses TRBV6-7 and TRBJ1-1; D is perhaps TRBD1 (6 bases). TRBV6-7 is an open reading frame whose function is uncertain. This CDR3 is 15 amino acids long. V lost 10 bases, J lost 1 base, and 19 bases lay in between.

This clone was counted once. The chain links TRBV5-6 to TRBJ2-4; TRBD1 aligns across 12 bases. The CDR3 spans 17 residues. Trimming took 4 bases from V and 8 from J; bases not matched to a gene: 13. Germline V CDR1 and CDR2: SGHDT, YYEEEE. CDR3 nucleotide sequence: TGTGCCAGCAGCGCTAGCCGGGACAGGGGGCGTACGGACATTCAGTACTTC. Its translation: CASSASRDRGRTDIQYF. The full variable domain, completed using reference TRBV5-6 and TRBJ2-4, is DAGVTQSPTHLIKTRGQQVTLRCSPKSGHDTVSWYQQALGQGPQFIFQYYEEEERQRGNFPDRFSGHQFPNYSSELNVNALLLGDSALYLCASSASRDRGRTDIQYFGAGTRLSVL.

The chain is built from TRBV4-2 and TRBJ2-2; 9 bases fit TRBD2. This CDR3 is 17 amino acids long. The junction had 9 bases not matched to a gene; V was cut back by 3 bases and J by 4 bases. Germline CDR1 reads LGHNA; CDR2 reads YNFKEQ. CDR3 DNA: TGTGCCAGCAGCCATCCTGCGGGGGGGCTCGGCACCGGGGAGCTGTTTTTT. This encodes CASSHPAGGLGTGELFF.

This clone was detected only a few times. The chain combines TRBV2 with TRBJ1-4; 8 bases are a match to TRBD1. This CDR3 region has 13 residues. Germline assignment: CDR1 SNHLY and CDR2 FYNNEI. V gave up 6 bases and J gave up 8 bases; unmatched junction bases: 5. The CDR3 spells CASRDRGGEKLFF. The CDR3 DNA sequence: TGTGCCAGCAGAGACAGGGGCGGGGAAAAACTGTTTTTT.

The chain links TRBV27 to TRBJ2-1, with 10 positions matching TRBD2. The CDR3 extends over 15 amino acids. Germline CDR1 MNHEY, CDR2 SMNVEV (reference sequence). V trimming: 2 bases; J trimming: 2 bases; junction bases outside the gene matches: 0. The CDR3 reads CASSLGLAAYNEQFF. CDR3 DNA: TGTGCCAGCAGTTTAGGACTAGCGGCCTACAATGAGCAGTTCTTC.

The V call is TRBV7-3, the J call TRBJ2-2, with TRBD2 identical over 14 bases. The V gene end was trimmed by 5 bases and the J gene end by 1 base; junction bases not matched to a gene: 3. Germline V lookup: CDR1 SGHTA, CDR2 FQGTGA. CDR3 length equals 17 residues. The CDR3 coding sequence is TGTGCCAGCAGCCCAGGGACTAGCGGGGGGAACACCGGGGAGCTGTTTTTT. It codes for CASSPGTSGGNTGELFF.

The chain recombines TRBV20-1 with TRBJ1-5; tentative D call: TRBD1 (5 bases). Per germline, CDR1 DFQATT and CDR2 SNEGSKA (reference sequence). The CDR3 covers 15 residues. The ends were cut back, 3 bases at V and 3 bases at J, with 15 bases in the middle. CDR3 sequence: CSASRGSFANQPQHF. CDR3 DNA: TGCAGTGCTAGTAGGGGCAGCTTCGCCAATCAGCCCCAGCATTTT.

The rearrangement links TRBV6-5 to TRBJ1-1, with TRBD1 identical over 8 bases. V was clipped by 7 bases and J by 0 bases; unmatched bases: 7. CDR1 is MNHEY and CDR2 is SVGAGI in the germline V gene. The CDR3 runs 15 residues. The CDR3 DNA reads TGTGCCAGCAAGACAGGGGAGCTGATGAACACTGAAGCTTTCTTT. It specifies CASKTGELMNTEAFF.

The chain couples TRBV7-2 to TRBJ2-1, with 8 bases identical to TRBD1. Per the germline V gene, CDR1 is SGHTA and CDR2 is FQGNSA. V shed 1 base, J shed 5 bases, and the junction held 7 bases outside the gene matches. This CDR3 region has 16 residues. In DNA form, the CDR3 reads TGTGCCAGCAGCTTAGTGGCCGGGACAGGTAACAATGAGCAGTTCTTC. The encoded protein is CASSLVAGTGNNEQFF.

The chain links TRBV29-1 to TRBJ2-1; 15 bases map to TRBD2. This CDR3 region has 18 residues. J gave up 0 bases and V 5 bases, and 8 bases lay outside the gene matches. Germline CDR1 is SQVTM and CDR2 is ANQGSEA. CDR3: CSVPGLAGGMSSYNEQFF. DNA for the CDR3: TGCAGCGTTCCGGGACTAGCGGGGGGCATGTCCTCCTACAATGAGCAGTTCTTC.

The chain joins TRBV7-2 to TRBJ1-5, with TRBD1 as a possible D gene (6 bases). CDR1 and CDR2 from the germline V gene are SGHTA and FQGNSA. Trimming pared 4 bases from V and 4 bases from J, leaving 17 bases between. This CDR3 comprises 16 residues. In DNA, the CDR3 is TGTGCCAGCAGCTCCGGGACACCCCTGGGAAATCAGCCCCAGCATTTT. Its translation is CASSSGTPLGNQPQHF.

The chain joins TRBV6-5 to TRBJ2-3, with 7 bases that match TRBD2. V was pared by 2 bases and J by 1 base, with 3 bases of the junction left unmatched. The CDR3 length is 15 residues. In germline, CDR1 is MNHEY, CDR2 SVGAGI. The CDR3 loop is CASSYERGGTDTQYF. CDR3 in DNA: TGTGCCAGCAGTTACGAGCGGGGAGGCACAGATACGCAGTATTTT.

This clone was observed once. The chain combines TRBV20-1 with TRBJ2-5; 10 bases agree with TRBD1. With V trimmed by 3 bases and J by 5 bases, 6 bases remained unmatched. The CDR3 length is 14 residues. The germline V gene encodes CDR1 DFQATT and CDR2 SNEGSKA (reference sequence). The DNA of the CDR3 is TGCAGTGCTAGTCCTGGGACAGGGGATGAGACCCAGTACTTC. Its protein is CSASPGTGDETQYF.

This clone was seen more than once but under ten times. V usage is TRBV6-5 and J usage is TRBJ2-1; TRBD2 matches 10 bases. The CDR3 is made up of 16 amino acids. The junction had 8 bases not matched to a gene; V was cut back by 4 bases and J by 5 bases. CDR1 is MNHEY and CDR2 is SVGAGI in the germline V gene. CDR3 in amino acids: CASSFLTSGENNEQFF. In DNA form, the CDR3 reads TGTGCCAGCAGTTTCCTTACTAGCGGGGAGAACAATGAGCAGTTCTTC.

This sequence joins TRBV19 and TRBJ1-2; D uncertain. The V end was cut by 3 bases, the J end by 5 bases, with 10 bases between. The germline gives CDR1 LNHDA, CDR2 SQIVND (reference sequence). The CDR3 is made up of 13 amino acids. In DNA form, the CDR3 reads TGTGCCAGTAGTATTGTTCCTTTTTATGGCTACACCTTC. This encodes CASSIVPFYGYTF.

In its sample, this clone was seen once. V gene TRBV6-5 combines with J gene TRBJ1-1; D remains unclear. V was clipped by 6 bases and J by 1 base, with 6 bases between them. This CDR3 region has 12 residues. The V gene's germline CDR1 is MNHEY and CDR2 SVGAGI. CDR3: CASRRQNTEAFF. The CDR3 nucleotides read TGTGCCAGCAGACGACAGAACACTGAAGCTTTCTTT.

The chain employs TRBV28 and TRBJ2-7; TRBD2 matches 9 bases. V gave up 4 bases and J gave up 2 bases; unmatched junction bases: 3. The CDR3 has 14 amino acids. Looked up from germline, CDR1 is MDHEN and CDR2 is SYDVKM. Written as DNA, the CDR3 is TGTGCCAGCAGTTCCAGCGGGGGGACCTACGAGCAGTACTTC. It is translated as CASSSSGGTYEQYF. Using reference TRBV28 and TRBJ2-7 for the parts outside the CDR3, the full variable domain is DVKVTQSSRYLVKRTGEKVFLECVQDMDHENMFWYRQDPGLGLRLIYFSYDVKMKEKGDIPEGYSVSREKKERFSLILESASTNQTSMYLCASSSSGGTYEQYFGPGTRLTVT.

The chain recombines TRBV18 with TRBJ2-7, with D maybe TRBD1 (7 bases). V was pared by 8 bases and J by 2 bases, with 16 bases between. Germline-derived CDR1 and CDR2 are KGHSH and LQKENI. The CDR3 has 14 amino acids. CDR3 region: CASRGTVVTYEQYF. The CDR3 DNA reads TGTGCCAGCCGCGGGACAGTCGTTACCTACGAGCAGTACTTC.

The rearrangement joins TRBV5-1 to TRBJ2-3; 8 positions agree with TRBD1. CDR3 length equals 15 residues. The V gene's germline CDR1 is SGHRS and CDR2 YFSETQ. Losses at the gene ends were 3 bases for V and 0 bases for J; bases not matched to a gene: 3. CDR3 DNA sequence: TGCGCCAGCAGCTCGGACAGGGCTAGCACAGATACGCAGTATTTT. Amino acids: CASSSDRASTDTQYF.

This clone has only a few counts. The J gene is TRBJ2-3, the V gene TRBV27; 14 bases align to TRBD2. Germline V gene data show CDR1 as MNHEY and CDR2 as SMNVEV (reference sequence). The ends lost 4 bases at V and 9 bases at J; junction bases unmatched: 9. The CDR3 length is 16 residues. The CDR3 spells CASSSRSTSGGETQYF. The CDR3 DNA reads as TGTGCCAGCAGTTCTCGATCGACTAGCGGGGGGGAGACGCAGTATTTT.

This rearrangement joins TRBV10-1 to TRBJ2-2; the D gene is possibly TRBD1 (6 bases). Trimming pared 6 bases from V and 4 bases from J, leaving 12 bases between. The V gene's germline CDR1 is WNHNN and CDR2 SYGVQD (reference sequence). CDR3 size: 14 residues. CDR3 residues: CASRLQGFTGELFF. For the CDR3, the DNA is TGCGCCAGCAGATTACAGGGATTCACCGGGGAGCTGTTTTTT.

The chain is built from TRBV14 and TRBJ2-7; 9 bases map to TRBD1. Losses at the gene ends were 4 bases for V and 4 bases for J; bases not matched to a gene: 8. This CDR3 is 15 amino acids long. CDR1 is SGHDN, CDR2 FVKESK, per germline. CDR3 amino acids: CASSRRTGQGYEQYF. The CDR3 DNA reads TGTGCCAGCAGCCGGCGGACGGGACAGGGTTACGAGCAGTACTTC. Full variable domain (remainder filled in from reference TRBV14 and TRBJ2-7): EAGVTQFPSHSVIEKGQTVTLRCDPISGHDNLYWYRRVMGKEIKFLLHFVKESKQDESGMPNNRFLAERTGGTYSTLKVQPAELEDSGVYFCASSRRTGQGYEQYFGPGTRLTVT.

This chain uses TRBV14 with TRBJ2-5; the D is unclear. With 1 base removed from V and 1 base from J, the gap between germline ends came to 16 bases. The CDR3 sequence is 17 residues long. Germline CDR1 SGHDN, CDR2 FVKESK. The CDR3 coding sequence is TGTGCCAGCAGCCAAGTTCCGGTCGCGGCCCCCCAAGAGACCCAGTACTTC. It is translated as CASSQVPVAAPQETQYF. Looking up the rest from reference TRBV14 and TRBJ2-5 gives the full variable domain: EAGVTQFPSHSVIEKGQTVTLRCDPISGHDNLYWYRRVMGKEIKFLLHFVKESKQDESGMPNNRFLAERTGGTYSTLKVQPAELEDSGVYFCASSQVPVAAPQETQYFGPGTRLLVL.

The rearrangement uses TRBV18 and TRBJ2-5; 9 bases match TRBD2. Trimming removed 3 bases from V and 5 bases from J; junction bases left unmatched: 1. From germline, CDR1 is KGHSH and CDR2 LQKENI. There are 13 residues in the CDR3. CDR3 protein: CASSPGLAETQYF. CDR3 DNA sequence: TGTGCCAGCTCACCCGGACTAGCGGAGACCCAGTACTTC.

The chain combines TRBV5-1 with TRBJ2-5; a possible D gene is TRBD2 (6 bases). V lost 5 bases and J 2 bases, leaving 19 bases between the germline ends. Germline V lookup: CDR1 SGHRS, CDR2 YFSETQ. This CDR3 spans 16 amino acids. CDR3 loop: CASRSEGLNLQETQYF. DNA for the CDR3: TGCGCCAGCAGGTCGGAGGGGCTCAATCTTCAAGAGACCCAGTACTTC.

CDR3 nucleotides: TGTGCCAGCAGTCTGGGCCCAGATCAGCCCCAGCATTTT. This translates into CASSLGPDQPQHF. The gene calls are TRBV28 and TRBJ1-5, with D uncertain. The CDR3 has 13 residues. V was cut by 5 bases and J by 5 bases, with 10 bases left in between. CDR1 is MDHEN, CDR2 SYDVKM, per germline.